These 22 T cell receptor beta chains originate from one sample sequenced in a study of CD8+ T cells in alopecia areata. RNA was extracted and reverse transcribed into cDNA as the sequencing template. Sequencing used immunoSEQ multiplex PCR; TCRdb keeps in-frame clones, though not all of them. The repertoire holds 150,000 to 200,000 clones, with about 54% as singletons. Material for sequencing was CD4+ T cells sorted from blood. The receptor source for this set is a human donor in good health.

This clone has a single count. The chain combines TRBV4-2 with TRBJ2-7; TRBD1 aligns across 9 bases. V dropped 2 bases and J dropped 3; count of bases not matched to a gene: 8. CDR1 is LGHNA, CDR2 YNFKEQ, per germline. This CDR3 comprises 16 residues. CDR3 sequence: CASSQSAGQGVYEQYF. Here the CDR3 DNA reads TGTGCCAGCAGCCAAAGCGCGGGACAGGGTGTCTACGAGCAGTACTTC.

This rearrangement joins TRBV2 to TRBJ1-4, with a weak D call TRBD1 (5 bases). CDR3 length: 16 amino acids. Per the germline V gene, CDR1 is SNHLY and CDR2 is FYNNEI. The V end was cut by 2 bases, the J end by 6 bases, with 16 bases between. The CDR3 here is CASSEPVDSPDEKLFF. In DNA form, the CDR3 reads TGTGCCAGCAGTGAACCGGTCGACAGTCCGGATGAAAAACTGTTTTTT.

In its sample, this clone is medium-sized (0.01 to 0.1%). The chain uses TRBV30 and TRBJ2-3, with TRBD2 matching over 9 bases. The germline CDR1 and CDR2 sequences are GTSNPN and SVGIG (reference sequence). V was pared by 5 bases and J by 8 bases, with 14 bases of the junction left unmatched. The CDR3 is 15 amino acids. The CDR3 here is CAWAGTSSRRGTQYF. Written as DNA, the CDR3 is TGTGCCTGGGCCGGGACTAGCAGTCGGCGGGGTACGCAGTATTTT.

The rearrangement joins TRBV5-6 to TRBJ2-3; D may be TRBD1 (6 bases). V gave up 6 bases and J gave up 6 bases, with 17 bases separating them. Germline-derived CDR1 and CDR2 are SGHDT and YYEEEE. The CDR3 length is 14 residues. For the CDR3, the DNA is TGTGCCAGCAAGGACAGTCCCGGGTCGGATACGCAGTATTTT. This sequence encodes CASKDSPGSDTQYF.

The chain uses TRBV5-4 and TRBJ2-3, with TRBD1 matching over 9 bases. V lost 4 bases and J lost 5; bases outside the gene matches: 8. Germline CDR1 and CDR2: SGHNT and YYREEE (reference sequence). The CDR3 has 15 residues. CDR3 amino acids: CASSGGTGRIDTQYF. In DNA, the CDR3 is TGTGCCAGCAGCGGGGGGACAGGGCGGATAGATACGCAGTATTTT.

The rearrangement uses TRBV15 and TRBJ1-2, with D maybe TRBD1 (6 bases). The CDR3 runs to 15 residues. Germline CDR1 is LNHNV and CDR2 is YYDKDF (reference sequence). Trimming took off 3 bases at V and 8 bases at J, with 19 bases between the two ends. CDR3 in DNA: TGTGCCACCAGCAGGGAATTTGACAGGTTGTCGGGCTACACCTTC. Translated, it gives CATSREFDRLSGYTF.

The V and J genes are TRBV5-1 and TRBJ1-1, with 7 bases aligning to TRBD1. In germline, CDR1 is SGHRS, CDR2 YFSETQ. This CDR3 region has 15 residues. After removal of 4 bases from V and 0 bases from J, the junction contained 6 bases not matched to a gene. The CDR3, as DNA: TGCGCCAGCAGCACCAAGACAGGGATGAACACTGAAGCTTTCTTT. It specifies CASSTKTGMNTEAFF.

This clone was counted a single time. V is TRBV6-5 and J is TRBJ2-7, with unresolved D. Germline V gene data show CDR1 as MNHEY and CDR2 as SVGAGI. Trimming cost V 6 bases and J 4 bases, with 13 bases left between them. The CDR3 has 13 residues. CDR3: CASSPWNTYEQYF. The CDR3 bases are TGTGCCAGCAGCCCCTGGAATACGTACGAGCAGTACTTC.

The chain carries TRBV27 and TRBJ1-3; D is perhaps TRBD1 (6 bases). Trimming shortened V by 1 base and J by 0 bases, and 7 bases separated the two germline ends. The CDR3 totals 15 residues. Germline CDR1 is MNHEY and CDR2 is SMNVEV (reference sequence). The CDR3 DNA reads TGTGCCAGCAGTTTATTGGGGGCCTCTGGAAACACCATATATTTT. It translates to CASSLLGASGNTIYF.

This sequence joins TRBV4-1 and TRBJ1-5; no clear D. The CDR3 is 15 residues long. Germline CDR1 MGHRA, CDR2 YSYEKL. Trimming removed 4 bases from V and 4 bases from J, with 14 bases in between. The CDR3 coding sequence is TGCGCCAGCAGCCCGGAACGAGGTTTTAATCAGCCCCAGCATTTT. The encoded protein is CASSPERGFNQPQHF.

The rearrangement links TRBV9 to TRBJ2-7; 9 bases fit TRBD2. There are 14 residues in the CDR3. With V trimmed by 3 bases and J by 2 bases, 3 bases remained unmatched. Germline V gene data show CDR1 as SGDLS and CDR2 as YYNGEE. The CDR3 protein is CASSAGLATYEQYF. CDR3 coding DNA: TGTGCCAGCAGCGCGGGACTAGCTACCTACGAGCAGTACTTC. The full variable domain, with the rest looked up from reference TRBV9 and TRBJ2-7, is DSGVTQTPKHLITATGQRVTLRCSPRSGDLSVYWYQQSLDQGLQFLIQYYNGEERAKGNILERFSAQQFPDLHSELNLSSLELGDSALYFCASSAGLATYEQYFGPGTRLTVT.

The J gene is TRBJ2-5, the V gene TRBV5-1; 8 bases map to TRBD2. V lost 5 bases and J lost 3; bases outside the gene matches: 12. CDR3 length: 16 residues. The germline V gene has CDR1 SGHRS and CDR2 YFSETQ. For the CDR3, the DNA is TGCGCCAGCAGGAGACTAGCGAATGGGGCCAAAGAGACCCAGTACTTC. Translated: CASRRLANGAKETQYF.

The table lists this clone with a few counts. V gene TRBV5-1 combines with J gene TRBJ2-7, with D possibly being TRBD1 (8 bases). Germline-derived CDR1 and CDR2 are SGHRS and YFSETQ. V was trimmed by 0 bases and J by 3 bases, leaving 19 bases between them. The CDR3 runs 17 residues. The CDR3 here is CASSLAPSGTGYYEQYF. DNA for the CDR3: TGCGCCAGCAGCTTGGCCCCCAGCGGGACAGGCTACTACGAGCAGTACTTC.

The V and J genes are TRBV11-2 and TRBJ2-1; D remains ambiguous. In germline, CDR1 is SGHAT, CDR2 FQNNGV. V shed 5 bases and J shed 6 bases, with 14 bases lying between them. The CDR3 runs 14 residues. The CDR3 is CASSRVLASNEQFF. The CDR3 DNA reads as TGTGCCAGCAGCCGCGTCCTCGCCTCCAATGAGCAGTTCTTC.

Written as DNA, the CDR3 is TGTGCCAGCAGCTTAAGACAGGGGAGACGAGAGACCCAGTACTTC. Its translation is CASSLRQGRRETQYF. V gene TRBV7-9 combines with J gene TRBJ2-5; 8 bases map to TRBD1. Germline-derived CDR1 and CDR2 are SEHNR and FQNEAQ (reference sequence). The trim removed 2 bases at V and 4 bases at J, leaving 6 bases unmatched. The CDR3 extends over 15 amino acids.

The chain recombines TRBV2 with TRBJ2-5; TRBD1 matches 10 bases. Trimming at V came to 6 bases and at J to 5 bases, leaving 12 bases not matched to a gene. There are 16 residues in the CDR3. In germline, CDR1 is SNHLY, CDR2 FYNNEI. CDR3 loop: CASRRPGTGVRETQYF. The CDR3 DNA is TGTGCCAGCAGAAGGCCCGGGACAGGGGTCCGGGAGACCCAGTACTTC.

This clone has a handful of counts. This chain links TRBV7-6 with TRBJ2-1; D gene ambiguous. Germline V CDR1 and CDR2: SGHVS, FNYEAQ. CDR3 length: 11 amino acids. The V and J ends lost 2 bases and 10 bases respectively, with 6 bases between them. The CDR3 DNA reads TGTGCCAGCAGCTTATCGGGCGAGCAGTTCTTC. This translates into CASSLSGEQFF. Complete variable domain (other parts from reference TRBV7-6 and TRBJ2-1): GAGVSQSPRYKVTKRGQDVALRCDPISGHVSLYWYRQALGQGPEFLTYFNYEAQQDKSGLPNDRFSAERPEGSISTLTIQRTEQRDSAMYRCASSLSGEQFFGPGTRLTVL.

The chain joins TRBV7-9 to TRBJ2-5; 7 positions match TRBD1. Germline V lookup: CDR1 SEHNR, CDR2 FQNEAQ (reference sequence). With V trimmed by 5 bases and J by 2 bases, 8 bases remained unmatched. The CDR3 is 15 amino acids. CDR3 in amino acids: CASSRPTGRQETQYF. The DNA of the CDR3 is TGTGCCAGCAGCCGGCCGACAGGGCGACAAGAGACCCAGTACTTC.

This chain joins TRBV7-9 and TRBJ1-5, with D possibly matching TRBD1 (6 bases). The CDR3 loop spans 17 amino acids. CDR1 is SEHNR and CDR2 is FQNEAQ in the germline V gene (reference sequence). The ends were cut back, 2 bases at V and 0 bases at J, with 14 bases in the middle. This CDR3 is CASSLSRGGYSNQPQHF. CDR3 sequence (DNA): TGTGCCAGCAGCTTATCGCGTGGGGGCTATAGCAATCAGCCCCAGCATTTT.

V is TRBV14 and J is TRBJ2-3; no firm D call. CDR3 size: 15 residues. The V and J ends lost 2 bases and 2 bases respectively, with 11 bases between them. CDR1 is SGHDN, CDR2 FVKESK, per germline. DNA for the CDR3: TGTGCCAGCAGCCAACGGCCGGTTTCCACAGATACGCAGTATTTT. Residues: CASSQRPVSTDTQYF.

V usage is TRBV30 and J usage is TRBJ2-5; D is ambiguous. Germline V gene lookup returns CDR1 GTSNPN and CDR2 SVGIG (reference sequence). V lost 4 bases and J 5 bases, leaving 14 bases between the germline ends. This CDR3 contains 13 residues. CDR3 DNA: TGTGCCTGGACGAGTCAGCTCGGCGAGACCCAGTACTTC. Translating it yields CAWTSQLGETQYF.

The V gene is TRBV29-1, the J gene TRBJ2-1, with D perhaps matching TRBD1 (6 bases). The germline CDR1 and CDR2 sequences are SQVTM and ANQGSEA. V was trimmed by 5 bases and J by 3 bases, leaving 17 bases between them. The CDR3 runs 15 residues. The CDR3 protein is CSVPKPGTRYNEQFF. CDR3 DNA sequence: TGCAGCGTTCCTAAACCCGGGACACGCTACAATGAGCAGTTCTTC.